This is a list of T cell receptor beta chains from one sample in a study of CD8 T cells in ankylosing spondylitis. TCRdb ran MiXCR on the 5' RACE reads and lists one entry per CDR3 protein. The table records some 300,000 distinct CDR3 sequences, less than 25% of them present only once. The sequencing input was blood, either unsorted or a sorted T cell fraction (not recorded which). The origin of the receptors is a female donor with ankylosing spondylitis or in good health (not recorded which). Each CDR3 is given with its conserved first and last residue. The order of the fields is CDR3 protein, CDR3 DNA, D gene, clone size, V gene, J gene. The D gene is left open where the match is weak. Clone size is not always given. Where it is, it says once, few, many or a class for expanded clones.

cdr3_aa: CAIRDRGGTDTQYF
cdr3_nt: TGTGCCATCAGGGACAGGGGAGGCACAGATACGCAGTATTTT
d_call: TRBD1
clone_size: NA
v_call: TRBV10-3
j_call: TRBJ2-3

cdr3_aa: CASSLVIGGVSYNEQFF
cdr3_nt: TGTGCCAGCAGCTTAGTGATTGGCGGAGTCTCCTACAATGAGCAGTTCTTC
d_call: NA
clone_size: once
v_call: TRBV11-2
j_call: TRBJ2-1

cdr3_aa: CSVGGQMLQETQYF
cdr3_nt: TGCAGCGTCGGAGGACAGATGCTCCAAGAGACCCAGTACTTC
d_call: NA
clone_size: once
v_call: TRBV29-1
j_call: TRBJ2-5

cdr3_aa: CASRWTGGGNEQFF
cdr3_nt: TGTGCCAGCAGATGGACAGGGGGGGGCAATGAGCAGTTCTTC
d_call: TRBD1
clone_size: many
v_call: TRBV12-3/TRBV12-4
j_call: TRBJ2-1

cdr3_aa: CASSPRDRVTEAFF
cdr3_nt: TGTGCCAGTAGTCCGAGGGACAGGGTCACTGAAGCTTTCTTT
d_call: TRBD1
clone_size: NA
v_call: TRBV19
j_call: TRBJ1-1

cdr3_aa: CASSPRPGLDTYEQYF
cdr3_nt: TGTGCCAGCAGCCCCCGCCCAGGACTGGACACCTACGAGCAGTACTTC
d_call: NA
clone_size: few
v_call: TRBV7-2
j_call: TRBJ2-7

cdr3_aa: CASSTREPIRNSPLHF
cdr3_nt: TGTGCCAGCAGCACGCGGGAGCCGATCCGGAATTCACCCCTCCACTTT
d_call: NA
clone_size: NA
v_call: TRBV6-1
j_call: TRBJ1-6

cdr3_aa: CSASRLGGEQYF
cdr3_nt: TGCAGTGCCAGCAGACTTGGGGGAGAGCAGTACTTC
d_call: NA
clone_size: NA
v_call: TRBV20-1
j_call: TRBJ2-7

cdr3_aa: CSARVDGNQPQHF
cdr3_nt: TGCAGTGCGCGGGTTGACGGCAATCAGCCCCAGCATTTT
d_call: NA
clone_size: NA
v_call: TRBV20-1
j_call: TRBJ1-5

cdr3_aa: CASSLDGVSGGDNEQFF
cdr3_nt: TGCGCCAGCAGCTTGGATGGGGTTAGCGGGGGAGACAATGAGCAGTTCTTC
d_call: TRBD2
clone_size: NA
v_call: TRBV5-1
j_call: TRBJ2-1

cdr3_aa: CASQAGGGMNEQFF
cdr3_nt: TGTGCCAGCCAAGCGGGAGGAGGTATGAATGAGCAGTTCTTC
d_call: TRBD2
clone_size: NA
v_call: TRBV6-1
j_call: TRBJ2-1

cdr3_aa: CSVFRDTEAFF
cdr3_nt: TGCAGCGTATTTAGGGACACTGAAGCTTTCTTT
d_call: NA
clone_size: NA
v_call: TRBV29-1
j_call: TRBJ1-1

cdr3_aa: CASTLRRELANTDTQYF
cdr3_nt: TGTGCCAGCACCCTTAGGCGCGAGCTAGCGAACACAGATACGCAGTATTTT
d_call: NA
clone_size: few
v_call: TRBV12-3/TRBV12-4
j_call: TRBJ2-3

cdr3_aa: CASSFRGGVGELFF
cdr3_nt: TGTGCCAGCAGTTTTAGGGGGGGGGTCGGGGAGCTGTTTTTT
d_call: NA
clone_size: NA
v_call: TRBV6-5
j_call: TRBJ2-2

cdr3_aa: CSARTSGITDTQYF
cdr3_nt: TGCAGTGCTAGGACTAGCGGGATTACAGATACGCAGTATTTT
d_call: TRBD2
clone_size: few
v_call: TRBV20-1
j_call: TRBJ2-3

cdr3_aa: CSATHSDTQYF
cdr3_nt: TGCAGTGCTACCCATTCAGATACGCAGTATTTT
d_call: NA
clone_size: NA
v_call: TRBV20-1
j_call: TRBJ2-3

cdr3_aa: CASSIRTANYGYTF
cdr3_nt: TGTGCCAGCAGCATACGGACAGCTAACTATGGCTACACCTTC
d_call: NA
clone_size: few
v_call: TRBV7-2
j_call: TRBJ1-2

cdr3_aa: CASSPGRPGFYEQYF
cdr3_nt: TGTGCCAGCAGCCCGGGGCGCCCGGGCTTCTACGAGCAGTACTTC
d_call: NA
clone_size: NA
v_call: TRBV13
j_call: TRBJ2-7

cdr3_aa: CASSQFDRGGYEQYF
cdr3_nt: TGTGCCAGCAGCCAGTTTGACAGGGGGGGCTACGAGCAGTACTTC
d_call: TRBD1
clone_size: NA
v_call: TRBV7-6
j_call: TRBJ2-7

cdr3_aa: CASSPGTRNYEQYF
cdr3_nt: TGTGCCAGCAGCCCCGGGACTAGGAATTACGAGCAGTACTTC
d_call: TRBD2
clone_size: few
v_call: TRBV7-9
j_call: TRBJ2-7

cdr3_aa: CSAVTVTEAFF
cdr3_nt: TGCAGTGCCGTCACAGTAACTGAAGCTTTCTTT
d_call: NA
clone_size: NA
v_call: TRBV20-1
j_call: TRBJ1-1

cdr3_aa: CASGGVTGAGYTF
cdr3_nt: TGTGCCAGTGGAGGGGTCACAGGGGCTGGCTACACCTTC
d_call: TRBD1
clone_size: few
v_call: TRBV2
j_call: TRBJ1-2

cdr3_aa: CASRPRLAGGPGETQYF
cdr3_nt: TGCGCCAGCAGACCCCGACTAGCGGGAGGGCCTGGGGAGACCCAGTACTTC
d_call: TRBD2
clone_size: few
v_call: TRBV5-1
j_call: TRBJ2-5

cdr3_aa: CASSSDPGQLVGYTF
cdr3_nt: TGTGCCAGCAGTTCCGACCCGGGACAGCTCGTGGGCTACACCTTC
d_call: TRBD1
clone_size: NA
v_call: TRBV28
j_call: TRBJ1-2